Presented here are 8 T cell receptor beta chains from one specimen sequenced in a study of T cells in women clearing cervical HPV infection. Only in-frame clones appear in the TCRdb table, and some are missing; sequencing was by immunoSEQ multiplex PCR. This sample's clone table lists tens of thousands of clones. The sequenced sample consisted of blood buffy coat. The receptor set was obtained from a woman between 18 and 75 years old with a cervical HPV16 infection that either progressed to CIN3+ or cleared (not recorded which).

Notes on this clone: The CDR3 end lies 3 residues beyond the end of the read and is filled in from the germline J gene. This sequence joins TRBV18 and TRBJ1-1; tentative D call: TRBD1 (6 bases). Germline-derived CDR1 and CDR2 are KGHSH and LQKENI. Trimming took off 1 base at V and 1 base at J, with 22 bases between the two ends. The CDR3 extends over 19 amino acids. The CDR3 sequence is CASSPRTAGAGRPNTEAFF. The DNA read from the CDR3 is TGTGCCAGCTCACCACGGACGGCAGGGGCAGGCCGGCCGAACACTGAA.

In the case of this clone: The read ends 3 residues early relative to the CDR3; the germline J gene fills the gap. This rearrangement joins TRBV5-4 to TRBJ2-5; weak D call: TRBD1 (6 bases). Germline lookup yields CDR1 SGHNT and CDR2 YYREEE (reference sequence). The CDR3 sequence is 14 residues long. V lost 1 base and J lost 5, with 12 bases in between. Incomplete CDR3 DNA: TGTGCCAGCAGCTTGAGACAGGTGGATGAGACC. Encoded protein: CASSLRQVDET. The complete CDR3 sequence is CASSLRQVDETQYF.

Concerning this clone itself: Read sequence stops 3 residues before the CDR3 end, and the germline J gene provides the missing end. The J gene is TRBJ1-2, the V gene TRBV18; no clear D. Germline loops: CDR1 KGHSH, CDR2 LQKENI. This CDR3 spans 14 amino acids. The DNA read from the CDR3 is TGTGCCAGCTCACCACTAGCCTCCTACAATGAC. It codes for CASSPLASYND. The entire CDR3 is CASSPLASYNDYTF.

Notes on this clone: The read falls 3 residues short of the CDR3 end, and the missing part is taken from the germline J gene. J is TRBJ2-7 and V is TRBV19; D gene uncertain. V lost 8 bases, J lost 1 base, and 9 bases lay in between. CDR3 length: 12 amino acids. Germline CDR1 is LNHDA and CDR2 is SQIVND (reference sequence). The CDR3 DNA, read in part, is TGTGCCAGTCAGAACAATTCCTACGAG. Protein sequence: CASQNNSYE. Given in full, the CDR3 is CASQNNSYEQYF.

As for this clone: The CDR3 is cut off 3 residues early in the read; its end comes from the germline J gene. J is TRBJ1-5 and V is TRBV10-1; the D gene is possibly TRBD1 (6 bases). This CDR3 is 14 amino acids long. The V end lost 2 bases, the J end lost 7 bases, and 12 bases lay between the germline ends. CDR1 and CDR2 from the germline V gene are WNHNN and SYGVQD (reference sequence). CDR3 DNA, as far as it was read: TGCGCCAGCAGTGAGGGGGGACACTTACAGCCC. Its translation: CASSEGGHLQP. The whole CDR3 sequence reads CASSEGGHLQPQHF.

Details on this clone: Sequencing ends 3 residues short of the CDR3 end; the germline J gene provides the rest. The chain carries TRBV6-2 or TRBV6-3 and TRBJ2-5; 9 bases match TRBD1. This CDR3 has 15 amino acids. CDR1 and CDR2 from the germline V gene are MNHEY and SVGEGT. V lost 5 bases to trimming and J lost 5 bases; unmatched junction nucleotides: 9. CDR3 DNA (partial): TGTGCCAGCAGTCACCGGGACAGGGCGGGGGAGACC. Amino acid sequence: CASSHRDRAGET. The complete CDR3 sequence is CASSHRDRAGETQYF.

Turning to this clone: The read gets to within 3 residues of the CDR3 end, and the germline J gene fills in the rest. The V and J genes are TRBV2 and TRBJ1-2; TRBD1 agrees at 8 bases. Trimming cost V 4 bases and J 7 bases; bases outside gene matches: 11. Per the germline V gene, CDR1 is SNHLY and CDR2 is FYNNEI. The CDR3 has 15 amino acids. The CDR3 sequence is CASSGPGTGSSGYTF. The covered CDR3 bases are TGTGCCAGCAGTGGTCCCGGGACAGGTTCGAGTGGC.

Turning to this clone: The read finishes 3 residues shy of the CDR3 end, and the germline J gene is used to complete it. J is TRBJ2-7 and V is TRBV5-4; TRBD1 is a possible D gene (6 bases). V was clipped by 3 bases and J by 4 bases, with 14 bases between them. Germline V CDR1 and CDR2: SGHNT, YYREEE (reference sequence). The CDR3 runs to 14 residues. The part of the CDR3 DNA that was read is TGTGCCAGCAGCTCCTCCGGGACACCTTACGAG. This gives the protein CASSSSGTPYE. In full, the CDR3 is CASSSSGTPYEQYF. Using reference TRBV5-4 and TRBJ2-7 for the parts outside the CDR3, the full variable domain is ETGVTQSPTHLIKTRGQQVTLRCSSQSGHNTVSWYQQALGQGPQFIFQYYREEENGRGNFPPRFSGLQFPNYSSELNVNALELDDSALYLCASSSSGTPYEQYFGPGTRLTVT.